This T cell receptor beta chain was documented in a study of blood T cell repertoires in COVID-19. In the study overall: From T cells, B-cell-depleted T cells, or PBMCs came the material, which was cDNA or gDNA.

TCRdb's copy holds only in-frame clones and misses some; the assay was immunoSEQ multiplex PCR. The sample shows just over 150,000 clones, roughly 90% of them seen only once. CDR1 is SNHLY and CDR2 is FYNNEI in the germline V gene. V was pared by 1 base and J by 3 bases, with 10 bases between. The CDR3 length is 15 residues. The V call is TRBV2, the J call TRBJ1-5; tentatively, D is TRBD1 (5 bases). Sample: PBMCs or T cells enriched from blood (not recorded which). The source of this sequence is a woman aged 45-59 years who had recovered from COVID-19. The CDR3 loop is CASSEGQGANQPQHF. CDR3 nucleotides: TGTGCCAGCAGTGAAGGCCAGGGTGCCAATCAGCCCCAGCATTTT.